This TCR beta chain was observed in a study of T-cell memory formation after mild COVID-19. The wider study: Each donor largely had its own TCR clusters. Study-wide results and caveats: Detection of some responders pre-infection suggested pre-existing cross-reactive memory T cells participated. Clones contracting day 15 to 85 were balanced CD4/CD8; later expanders leaned CD4+.

The CDR3 is 13 residues long. The germline V gene has CDR1 SGDLS and CDR2 YYNGEE. The V end lost 2 bases, the J end lost 7 bases, and 9 bases lay between the germline ends. TCRdb reanalysed the 5' RACE reads using MiXCR and keeps one entry per CDR3 protein. The sample includes hundreds of thousands of distinct CDR3 sequences, around 21% seen only once; the top ten take approximately 13%. As to this clonotype: Its target is unknown.

The TCR comes from an adult woman who had mild COVID-19 (a few samples of this study predate the infection). Cell type and time point are not known. Sequencing was performed on PBMCs or a T cell subset sorted from them (not recorded which). The rearrangement joins TRBV9 to TRBJ2-2; TRBD2 is a possible D gene (6 bases). In nucleotides, the CDR3 is TGTGCCAGCAGCGTTCGGGGGAGCGGGGAGCTGTTTTTT. This gives the protein CASSVRGSGELFF.